A single sample gave rise to the 29 T cell receptor beta chains below, sequenced in a study of metastatic and nonmetastatic thyroid tumors. Patients had received no treatment of any kind before thyroid surgery. TCRdb called clones again from the PCR reads with MiXCR. There are over 45,000 clones in the sample; around 25% occur only once, and roughly 3% lies in the top ten. Material for sequencing was blood. All receptors come from a male donor with papillary thyroid cancer or a benign thyroid nodule (not recorded which). Some clones in this sample may be carry-over from other donors' samples.

This clone has a count of ten or more. The CDR3 loop is CASSQAREDEQFF. The CDR3 DNA follows: TGTGCCAGCAGCCAAGCGAGAGAGGACGAGCAGTTCTTC. V and J are TRBV14 and TRBJ2-1; D gene unclear. The V end was cut by 1 base, the J end by 10 bases, with 11 bases between. This CDR3 comprises 13 residues. From germline, CDR1 is SGHDN and CDR2 FVKESK.

The chain couples TRBV5-1 to TRBJ2-3; D gene ambiguous. CDR3 length: 16 amino acids. Germline V gene data show CDR1 as SGHRS and CDR2 as YFSETQ. Trimming removed 4 bases at V and 2 bases at J, with 17 bases between. CDR3 protein: CASSLRGRPITDTQYF. DNA of the CDR3: TGCGCCAGCAGCCTGCGTGGGCGGCCCATCACAGATACGCAGTATTTT. The full variable domain, completed using reference TRBV5-1 and TRBJ2-3, is KAGVTQTPRYLIKTRGQQVTLSCSPISGHRSVSWYQQTPGQGLQFLFEYFSETQRNKGNFPGRFSGRQFSNSRSEMNVSTLELGDSALYLCASSLRGRPITDTQYFGPGTRLTVL.

The rearrangement uses TRBV6-1 and TRBJ2-7; 8 bases line up with TRBD2. Germline trimming cut 1 base from V and 3 bases from J; bases unmatched to any gene: 11. CDR1 MNHNS and CDR2 SASEGT come from the germline V gene. The CDR3 loop spans 17 amino acids. The chain's CDR3 is CASSEEVWSGGYYEQYF. The CDR3 nucleotides read TGTGCCAGCAGTGAAGAGGTCTGGAGCGGGGGCTACTACGAGCAGTACTTC.

This clone was observed at least ten times. The chain joins TRBV4-2 to TRBJ1-1; TRBD1 aligns across 9 bases. Germline CDR1 LGHNA, CDR2 YNFKEQ. Unmatched junction bases numbered 13, after V lost 4 bases and J lost 4 bases. The CDR3 is 17 residues long. This chain's CDR3 is CASSPVPGQGLGTEAFF. The CDR3 DNA is TGTGCCAGCAGCCCGGTCCCGGGACAGGGTTTGGGCACTGAAGCTTTCTTT.

The CDR3 spells CAWGGLGVGGELFF. Written as DNA, the CDR3 is TGTGCCTGGGGGGGGTTAGGCGTCGGCGGGGAGCTGTTTTTT. The chain has TRBV30 and TRBJ2-2; D may be TRBD2 (6 bases). This CDR3 is 14 amino acids long. V was cut by 5 bases and J by 7 bases, with 17 bases left in between. From germline, CDR1 is GTSNPN and CDR2 SVGIG (reference sequence).

This clone was picked up many times. The chain couples TRBV19 to TRBJ1-1; TRBD1 matches at 10 bases. With V trimmed by 3 bases and J by 6 bases, 7 bases remained unmatched. CDR3 size: 15 residues. The germline V gene has CDR1 LNHDA and CDR2 SQIVND (reference sequence). The CDR3 DNA reads as TGTGCCAGTAGTATCGGACAGGGGGTTTTCGCTGAAGCTTTCTTT. It translates to CASSIGQGVFAEAFF.

This clone is categorized as medium-sized. This chain uses TRBV6-1 with TRBJ2-7; 14 nucleotides agree with TRBD2. CDR3 length: 14 residues. Germline V gene sequence: CDR1 MNHNS, CDR2 SASEGT. V was clipped by 6 bases and J by 3 bases; unmatched bases: 1. CDR3 amino acids: CASRGLAGVYEQYF. For the CDR3, the DNA is TGTGCCAGCAGGGGACTAGCGGGAGTCTACGAGCAGTACTTC.

This clone was found many times. The rearrangement links TRBV3-1 to TRBJ2-1, with D possibly TRBD2 on 6 matching bases. The CDR3 has 16 amino acids. Germline V lookup: CDR1 LGHDT, CDR2 YNNKEL (reference sequence). Trimming cost V 4 bases and J 0 bases, with 13 bases left between them. Here the CDR3 reads CASSRMGLSSYNEQFF. The CDR3 region has the DNA TGTGCCAGCAGCCGGATGGGACTGAGCTCCTACAATGAGCAGTTCTTC.

This clone came up a few times. The CDR3 nucleotides are TGCGCCAGCAGCCAAGATCCCGGGAACACCGGGGAGCTGTTTTTT. It encodes CASSQDPGNTGELFF. V is TRBV4-3 and J is TRBJ2-2; D unresolved. CDR1 is LGHNA and CDR2 is YSLEER in the germline V gene. V was trimmed by 0 bases and J by 1 base, leaving 6 bases between them. The length of the CDR3 is 15 residues.

This clone was observed at least ten times. This rearrangement joins TRBV28 to TRBJ2-3; possibly TRBD2 for D (6 bases). The germline gives CDR1 MDHEN, CDR2 SYDVKM. The V end was cut by 5 bases, the J end by 2 bases, with 17 bases between. CDR3 size: 16 residues. As DNA, the CDR3 is TGTGCCAGCAGTCCGGGGGAATCACCTCTCACAGATACGCAGTATTTT. Its protein product is CASSPGESPLTDTQYF.

This clone is a singleton in its sample. The chain links TRBV20-1 to TRBJ1-2; TRBD1 aligns across 10 bases. This CDR3 has 17 amino acids. V was clipped by 1 base and J by 1 base; unmatched bases: 9. Germline CDR1 is DFQATT and CDR2 is SNEGSKA (reference sequence). The CDR3 DNA reads TGCAGTGCTAGAGCAGGACAGGGGGGCGCACGTAACTATGGCTACACCTTC. As protein: CSARAGQGGARNYGYTF.

This clone turned up a few times. A junction boundary mismatches the germline segment, possibly from a read error. The chain couples TRBV6-1 to TRBJ1-5, with 8 bases lining up with TRBD1. The CDR3 covers 15 residues. The V gene's germline CDR1 is MNHNS and CDR2 SASEGT. CDR3 bases: TGTGCCAGCAGGCCGACAGGGGATAGCAATCAGCCCCAACATTTT. It yields the protein CASRPTGDSNQPQHF.

This clone was recorded many times. The chain employs TRBV20-1 and TRBJ1-1; unclear D gene. V was clipped by 6 bases and J by 5 bases, with 10 bases between them. The CDR3 runs to 11 residues. Germline loops: CDR1 DFQATT, CDR2 SNEGSKA (reference sequence). DNA of the CDR3: TGCAGTGCCCGGGGAGGAACTGAAGCTTTCTTT. Its protein is CSARGGTEAFF.

The chain carries TRBV30 and TRBJ1-5; D is uncertain. V lost 3 bases, J lost 0 bases, and 6 bases lay in between. Germline CDR1 reads GTSNPN; CDR2 reads SVGIG (reference sequence). The CDR3 sequence is 13 residues long. CDR3 in amino acids: CAWSHDSNQPQHF. The CDR3 DNA sequence: TGTGCCTGGAGCCACGATAGCAATCAGCCCCAGCATTTT.

This chain uses TRBV20-1 with TRBJ1-2; 9 bases align to TRBD1. V was pared by 4 bases and J by 4 bases, with 7 bases of the junction left unmatched. Germline CDR1 and CDR2: DFQATT and SNEGSKA (reference sequence). The CDR3 runs to 14 residues. DNA of the CDR3: TGCAGTGCTACCTACAGGGGGCGCGGCTATGGCTACACCTTC. Protein: CSATYRGRGYGYTF.

V and J are TRBV7-9 and TRBJ1-2; D is undetermined. The germline V and J ends were trimmed by 5 bases and 7 bases, with 8 bases remaining between them. The CDR3 totals 11 residues. Germline CDR1 and CDR2: SEHNR and FQNEAQ (reference sequence). CDR3 nucleotides: TGTGCCAGCAGCACCGGACTTGGCTACACCTTC. Protein: CASSTGLGYTF. Drawing the rest from reference TRBV7-9 and TRBJ1-2, the complete variable domain is DTGVSQNPRHKITKRGQNVTFRCDPISEHNRLYWYRQTLGQGPEFLTYFQNEAQLEKSRLLSDRFSAERPKGSFSTLEIQRTEQGDSAMYLCASSTGLGYTFGSGTRLTVV.

J is TRBJ2-2 and V is TRBV11-2; tentatively, D is TRBD1 (5 bases). The CDR3 sequence is 15 residues long. Per the germline V gene, CDR1 is SGHAT and CDR2 is FQNNGV. The ends were cut back, 5 bases at V and 8 bases at J, with 18 bases in the middle. The CDR3 region has the DNA TGTGCCAGCAGCCCCCTCAGCAGGGATAAAGGGGAGCTGTTTTTT. Encoded protein: CASSPLSRDKGELFF. The full variable domain, its missing parts supplied by reference TRBV11-2 and TRBJ2-2, is EAGVAQSPRYKIIEKRQSVAFWCNPISGHATLYWYQQILGQGPKLLIQFQNNGVVDDSQLPKDRFSAERLKGVDSTLKIQPAKLEDSAVYLCASSPLSRDKGELFFGEGSRLTVL.

The chain couples TRBV20-1 to TRBJ1-6; a weak D match, TRBD1 (6 bases). Germline V lookup: CDR1 DFQATT, CDR2 SNEGSKA (reference sequence). The CDR3 is 14 residues long. V lost 3 bases, J lost 7 bases, and 13 bases lay in between. CDR3 sequence reads: CSARGHSVNSPLHF. Here the CDR3 DNA reads TGCAGTGCTAGGGGACATTCCGTCAATTCACCCCTCCACTTT.

This clone was found a few times. This chain connects TRBV2 to TRBJ2-7; TRBD2 might be the D (6 bases). This CDR3 region has 14 residues. V dropped 7 bases and J dropped 3 bases, with 16 bases sitting between them. Germline-derived CDR1 and CDR2 are SNHLY and FYNNEI. CDR3: CASKPSGPNYEQYF. CDR3 DNA: TGTGCCAGCAAACCCAGCGGGCCCAACTACGAGCAGTACTTC.

This clone was recorded many times. V is TRBV7-3 and J is TRBJ2-5; D uncertain. CDR1 is SGHTA and CDR2 is FQGTGA in the germline V gene. V lost 1 base, J lost 3 bases, and 6 bases lay in between. CDR3 size: 13 residues. The CDR3 nucleotides are TGTGCCAGCAGCTTAATTGGGGAAGAGACCCAGTACTTC. Protein sequence: CASSLIGEETQYF.

Points on this clone: Given a much more abundant clone one base away, this may be a read error. At the DNA level, this CDR3 is encoded by other sequences in the same sample as well. The chain links TRBV4-2 to TRBJ2-5; D is ambiguous. The V gene's germline CDR1 is LGHNA and CDR2 YNFKEQ. CDR3 length equals 13 residues. The germline V and J ends were trimmed by 0 bases and 5 bases, with 7 bases remaining between them. The chain's CDR3 is CASSQERGETQYF. As DNA, the CDR3 is TGTGCCAGCAGCCAAGAAAGAGGCGAGACCCAGTACTTC.

This clone was counted many times. The V and J genes are TRBV7-8 and TRBJ2-2; D is perhaps TRBD1 (5 bases). Germline V gene lookup returns CDR1 SGHVS and CDR2 FQNEAQ. The V end was cut by 1 base, the J end by 3 bases, with 9 bases between. The CDR3 is 15 amino acids. The CDR3 coding sequence is TGTGCCAGCAGCTTAGGTCTCAGGGACACCGGGGAGCTGTTTTTT. Translation gives CASSLGLRDTGELFF. The entire variable domain, with the rest obtained from reference TRBV7-8 and TRBJ2-2, is as follows: GAGVSQSPRYKVAKRGQDVALRCDPISGHVSLFWYQQALGQGPEFLTYFQNEAQLDKSGLPSDRFFAERPEGSVSTLKIQRTQQEDSAVYLCASSLGLRDTGELFFGEGSRLTVL.

The chain couples TRBV2 to TRBJ2-1; no clear D. Trimming took 7 bases from V and 2 from J, leaving 6 bases between them. This CDR3 contains 12 residues. The V gene's germline CDR1 is SNHLY and CDR2 FYNNEI. In DNA form, the CDR3 reads TGTGCCAGCAATGATGCCTACAATGAGCAGTTCTTC. Translation gives CASNDAYNEQFF.

This clone was seen only a few times. This chain uses TRBV6-2 or TRBV6-3 with TRBJ2-7; the D is unclear. This CDR3 is built from 14 residues. V was clipped by 4 bases and J by 0 bases, with 10 bases between them. CDR1 and CDR2 from the germline V gene are MNHEY and SVGEGT. CDR3 nucleotide sequence: TGTGCCAGCAGTTTACTCGGCGGCTCCTACGAGCAGTACTTC. The encoded protein is CASSLLGGSYEQYF.

The V and J genes are TRBV20-1 and TRBJ1-1; D not certain. This CDR3 has 14 amino acids. V was pared by 2 bases and J by 3 bases, with 13 bases between. Germline assignment: CDR1 DFQATT and CDR2 SNEGSKA (reference sequence). The CDR3 DNA reads as TGCAGTGCTAGACAGGTCTTCTCCTACACTGAAGCTTTCTTT. Amino acid sequence: CSARQVFSYTEAFF.

Comment on this clone: The junction differs from germline at one of its ends, possibly a read error. The chain links TRBV24-1 to TRBJ2-2; D possibly corresponds to TRBD1 (6 bases). Germline CDR1 and CDR2: KGHDR and SFDVKD. The CDR3 runs 14 residues. CDR3 sequence (DNA): TGTGCCACCATTGATTCCCGGGACACCAGGGAGCTGTTTTTT. This encodes CATIDSRDTRELFF.

This clone was found a few times. One end of the junction fails to match germline, which may point to a read error. J is TRBJ1-4 and V is TRBV6-1; D gene ambiguous. CDR3 length equals 15 residues. CDR1 is MNHNS and CDR2 is SASEGT in the germline V gene. DNA for the CDR3: TGTGCCTGCAGCGTGACGGTAGCGACTAATGAAAAACTGTTTTTT. This encodes CACSVTVATNEKLFF.

This clone appeared many times. The V call is TRBV19, the J call TRBJ2-2; D may be TRBD1 or TRBD2 (7 bases each). The CDR3 runs 15 residues. The germline CDR1 and CDR2 sequences are LNHDA and SQIVND (reference sequence). The V end lost 6 bases, the J end lost 5 bases, and 16 bases lay between the germline ends. In DNA form, the CDR3 reads TGTGCCAGTAGAGAGACAGGGAGGGGGACCGGGGAGCTGTTTTTT. This sequence encodes CASRETGRGTGELFF.

In this sample, this clone turned up many times. The rearrangement uses TRBV2 and TRBJ1-1; maybe TRBD1 (6 bases). Germline V gene sequence: CDR1 SNHLY, CDR2 FYNNEI. Trimming removed 8 bases at V and 1 base at J, with 17 bases between. The CDR3 spans 15 residues. CDR3 sequence: CASRYRQAPNTEAFF. In DNA, the CDR3 is TGTGCCAGCCGATACAGACAGGCACCGAACACTGAAGCTTTCTTT.